The 19 T cell receptor beta chains below come from one sample, sequenced in a study of CD8+ T cells in alopecia areata. Treatment specified: oral pan-JAK inhibitor, 5-10 mg twice daily. Extracted from the samples, RNA was reverse transcribed into cDNA to serve as the sequencing template. Repertoires were generated with immunoSEQ multiplex PCR, while TCRdb's copy carries only in-frame clones and drops some. The sample has roughly 200,000 clones; around two fifths are singletons. The sample consisted of CD4+ T cells sorted from blood, taken at approximately week 31, from a patient treated with tofacitinib. The receptors stem from a human donor with alopecia areata.

This clone was detected many times. The chain uses TRBV5-1 and TRBJ2-7; no clear D. The germline V gene encodes CDR1 SGHRS and CDR2 YFSETQ. Trimming took 4 bases from V and 6 from J, leaving 11 bases between them. The CDR3 has 12 amino acids. The CDR3 DNA follows: TGCGCCAGCAGCACCCCCCCCTCCGAGCAGTACTTC. This encodes CASSTPPSEQYF.

The chain is built from TRBV5-1 and TRBJ2-7; TRBD1 might be the D (5 bases). The CDR3 totals 14 residues. CDR1 and CDR2 (germline): SGHRS, YFSETQ. V lost 1 base and J lost 5, with 13 bases in between. This CDR3 is CASSLQGPGDEQYF. The DNA of the CDR3 is TGCGCCAGCAGCTTGCAGGGCCCTGGGGACGAGCAGTACTTC. The entire variable domain, with the rest obtained from reference TRBV5-1 and TRBJ2-7, is as follows: KAGVTQTPRYLIKTRGQQVTLSCSPISGHRSVSWYQQTPGQGLQFLFEYFSETQRNKGNFPGRFSGRQFSNSRSEMNVSTLELGDSALYLCASSLQGPGDEQYFGPGTRLTVT.

This clone showed up just a few times. This chain uses TRBV19 with TRBJ1-4; D is possibly TRBD1 (5 bases). This CDR3 is built from 17 residues. Germline V gene sequence: CDR1 LNHDA, CDR2 SQIVND (reference sequence). Trimming pared 10 bases from V and 0 bases from J, leaving 21 bases between. CDR3 protein: CAIYPGQRSATNEKLFF. The CDR3 bases are TGTGCCATCTATCCGGGGCAGCGATCTGCAACTAATGAAAAACTGTTTTTT.

For this clone: The sample has other DNA sequences that encode this CDR3 too. The chain carries TRBV6-1 and TRBJ2-7; 8 bases line up with TRBD1. The germline V gene encodes CDR1 MNHNS and CDR2 SASEGT. The CDR3 covers 13 residues. V lost 6 bases and J lost 3; bases outside the gene matches: 4. The DNA for the CDR3 is TGTGCCAGCAGCACTGACAGGGGCTACGAGCAGTACTTC. It yields the protein CASSTDRGYEQYF.

V is TRBV30 and J is TRBJ2-7; 8 bases fit TRBD1. J gave up 6 bases and V 3 bases, and 7 bases lay outside the gene matches. The CDR3 extends over 13 amino acids. Per germline, CDR1 GTSNPN and CDR2 SVGIG (reference sequence). CDR3 sequence: CAWRNQGAGEQYF. In DNA form, the CDR3 reads TGTGCCTGGAGGAATCAGGGGGCTGGCGAGCAGTACTTC.

The genes are TRBV25-1 and TRBJ1-2; maybe TRBD1 (6 bases). CDR1 and CDR2 from the germline V gene are MGHDK and SYGVNS. The CDR3 has 16 amino acids. V was cut by 4 bases and J by 0 bases, with 15 bases left in between. The CDR3 spells CASSGRRDKSNYGYTF. The CDR3 DNA follows: TGTGCCAGCAGTGGGCGACGGGACAAGTCTAACTATGGCTACACCTTC.

The genes are TRBV10-2 and TRBJ1-1; D is undetermined. Between the trimmed V and J ends, which lost 6 bases and 4 bases, there was a span of 12 bases. The length of the CDR3 is 13 residues. Germline-derived CDR1 and CDR2 are WSHSY and SAAADI. CDR3 nucleotides: TGCGCCAGCAGACAGTACACGGGCACTGAAGCTTTCTTT. It specifies CASRQYTGTEAFF.

The chain couples TRBV18 to TRBJ2-5; D may be TRBD1 (5 bases). Looked up from germline, CDR1 is KGHSH and CDR2 is LQKENI. V was shortened by 5 bases and J by 2 bases, with 9 bases between the two germline ends. The CDR3 contains 13 residues. CDR3 loop: CASSGAVQETQYF. The DNA for the CDR3 is TGTGCCAGCTCAGGGGCAGTACAAGAGACCCAGTACTTC.

This clone was detected only a few times. The CDR3 loop reads CASSLGAVTNEKLFF. CDR3 DNA sequence: TGTGCCAGCAGCTTAGGGGCAGTAACTAATGAAAAACTGTTTTTT. The chain recombines TRBV7-2 with TRBJ1-4; D is unclear. Germline loops: CDR1 SGHTA, CDR2 FQGNSA. The CDR3 sequence is 15 residues long. Trimming pared 1 base from V and 1 base from J, leaving 7 bases between.

This clone was picked up a small number of times. This chain uses TRBV5-6 with TRBJ1-5; the match to TRBD1 covers 8 bases. CDR1 SGHDT and CDR2 YYEEEE come from the germline V gene. This CDR3 region has 15 residues. V shed 4 bases and J 3 bases; nucleotides not matched to a gene: 6. The CDR3 bases are TGTGCCAGCAGCCGAGGCAGGGGGCACAATCAGCCCCAGCATTTT. Amino acid sequence: CASSRGRGHNQPQHF.

The chain recombines TRBV19 with TRBJ2-5; no clear D. The CDR3 consists of 17 residues. V was shortened by 2 bases and J by 0 bases, with 16 bases between the two germline ends. Germline V gene lookup returns CDR1 LNHDA and CDR2 SQIVND (reference sequence). In DNA form, the CDR3 reads TGTGCCAGTAGTATATCGGGTCTATCTTCGTACCAAGAGACCCAGTACTTC. Translated, it gives CASSISGLSSYQETQYF.

This clone was detected a few times. This rearrangement joins TRBV7-9 to TRBJ1-3, with D perhaps TRBD1 (6 bases). Germline V gene data show CDR1 as SEHNR and CDR2 as FQNEAQ (reference sequence). The CDR3 runs to 15 residues. V was shortened by 0 bases and J by 4 bases, with 10 bases between the two germline ends. The CDR3 coding sequence is TGTGCCAGCAGCTTAGCCGGGACATCGGGAAACACCATATATTTT. This sequence encodes CASSLAGTSGNTIYF.

The CDR3 nucleotides are TGTGCCAGCAGTGCTGACAGTGGCAACGAGCAGTACTTC. Amino acids: CASSADSGNEQYF. J is TRBJ2-7 and V is TRBV2, with D possibly being TRBD1 (5 bases). Germline V gene lookup returns CDR1 SNHLY and CDR2 FYNNEI. The CDR3 loop spans 13 amino acids. The V and J ends lost 4 bases and 5 bases respectively, with 12 bases between them.

The chain recombines TRBV7-9 with TRBJ1-2, with D possibly being TRBD1 (5 bases). Looked up from germline, CDR1 is SEHNR and CDR2 is FQNEAQ (reference sequence). V was shortened by 7 bases and J by 4 bases, with 10 bases between the two germline ends. The CDR3 has 12 amino acids. As DNA, the CDR3 is TGTGCCAGCACCAGGGATCCCTATGGCTACACCTTC. Protein sequence: CASTRDPYGYTF.

This clone showed up just a few times. The CDR3: CASRATGGLANEKLFF. CDR3 sequence (DNA): TGTGCCAGCAGAGCCACAGGGGGCCTAGCTAATGAAAAACTGTTTTTT. The chain has TRBV2 and TRBJ1-4; 9 bases fit TRBD1. This CDR3 is 16 amino acids long. From germline, CDR1 is SNHLY and CDR2 FYNNEI. Unmatched junction bases numbered 8, after V lost 6 bases and J lost 3 bases.

The V call is TRBV27, the J call TRBJ1-2; maybe TRBD1 (5 bases). The germline V gene has CDR1 MNHEY and CDR2 SMNVEV (reference sequence). The CDR3 loop spans 15 amino acids. Trimming removed 6 bases at V and 4 bases at J, with 18 bases between. CDR3 DNA: TGTGCCAGCAGCCCCGACAGAACCCTACCCTATGGCTACACCTTC. Translating gives CASSPDRTLPYGYTF.

V gene TRBV20-1 combines with J gene TRBJ2-3; no firm D call. The germline V gene encodes CDR1 DFQATT and CDR2 SNEGSKA (reference sequence). The V end lost 3 bases, the J end lost 14 bases, and 12 bases lay between the germline ends. The CDR3 covers 10 residues. In nucleotides, the CDR3 is TGCAGTGCTAGTGTAAGGCCCCCGTATTTT. Residues: CSASVRPPYF.

This clone came up once. This chain joins TRBV4-1 and TRBJ2-2, with 10 positions matching TRBD1. Germline trimming cut 2 bases from V and 7 bases from J; bases unmatched to any gene: 4. CDR3 length equals 15 residues. Germline assignment: CDR1 MGHRA and CDR2 YSYEKL. The CDR3 is CASSQSTGGHGELFF. The CDR3 DNA reads as TGCGCCAGCAGCCAATCGACAGGGGGCCACGGGGAGCTGTTTTTT.

This chain links TRBV10-3 with TRBJ2-7, with D possibly being TRBD1 (5 bases). The CDR3 runs 11 residues. The germline CDR1 and CDR2 sequences are ENHRY and SYGVKD. Trimming cost V 10 bases and J 2 bases, with 9 bases left between them. The CDR3 loop is CATSTAYEQYF. CDR3 DNA: TGTGCCACCTCGACAGCCTACGAGCAGTACTTC.